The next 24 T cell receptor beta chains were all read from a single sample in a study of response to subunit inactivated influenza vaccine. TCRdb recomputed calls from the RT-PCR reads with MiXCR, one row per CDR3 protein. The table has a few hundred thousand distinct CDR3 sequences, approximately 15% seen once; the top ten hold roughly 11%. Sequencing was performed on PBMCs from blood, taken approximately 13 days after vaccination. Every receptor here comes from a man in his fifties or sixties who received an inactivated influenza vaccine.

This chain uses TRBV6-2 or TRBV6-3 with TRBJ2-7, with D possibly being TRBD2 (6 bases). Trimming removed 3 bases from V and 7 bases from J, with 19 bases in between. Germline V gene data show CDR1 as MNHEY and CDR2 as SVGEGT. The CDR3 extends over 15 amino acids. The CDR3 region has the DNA TGTGCCAGCAGTTATGATCCGGGACTTAAATTTGAGCAGTACTTC. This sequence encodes CASSYDPGLKFEQYF.

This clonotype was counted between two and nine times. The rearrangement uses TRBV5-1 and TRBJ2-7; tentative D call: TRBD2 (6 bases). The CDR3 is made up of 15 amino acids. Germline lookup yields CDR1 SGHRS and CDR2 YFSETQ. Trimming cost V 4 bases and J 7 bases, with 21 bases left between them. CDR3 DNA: TGCGCCAGCAGCACCCACCTACTAACCGGGAGTGAGCAGTACTTC. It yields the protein CASSTHLLTGSEQYF.

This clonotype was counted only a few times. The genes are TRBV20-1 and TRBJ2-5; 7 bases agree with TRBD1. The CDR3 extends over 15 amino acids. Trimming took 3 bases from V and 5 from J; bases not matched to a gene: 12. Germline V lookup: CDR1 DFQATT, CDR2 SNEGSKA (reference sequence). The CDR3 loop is CSARGPTGSVETQYF. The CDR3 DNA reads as TGCAGTGCTAGGGGCCCGACAGGGAGTGTGGAGACCCAGTACTTC.

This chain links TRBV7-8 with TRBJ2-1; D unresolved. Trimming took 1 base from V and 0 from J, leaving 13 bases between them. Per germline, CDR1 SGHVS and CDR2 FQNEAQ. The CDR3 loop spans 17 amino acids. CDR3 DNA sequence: TGTGCCAGCAGCTTAGGCCGTGGGAAGAGCTCCTACAATGAGCAGTTCTTC. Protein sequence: CASSLGRGKSSYNEQFF.

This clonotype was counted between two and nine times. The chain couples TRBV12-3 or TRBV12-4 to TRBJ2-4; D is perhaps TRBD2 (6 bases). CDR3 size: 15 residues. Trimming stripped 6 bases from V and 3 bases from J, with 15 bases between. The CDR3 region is CASSRGTNLKNIQYF. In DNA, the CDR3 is TGTGCCAGCAGCCGCGGGACGAACCTCAAAAACATTCAGTACTTC.

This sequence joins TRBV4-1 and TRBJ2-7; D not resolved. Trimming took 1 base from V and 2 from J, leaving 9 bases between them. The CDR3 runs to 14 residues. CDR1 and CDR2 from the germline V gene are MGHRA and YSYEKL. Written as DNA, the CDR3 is TGCGCCAGCAGCCAAGCTGGACGGCCCTACGAGCAGTACTTC. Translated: CASSQAGRPYEQYF.

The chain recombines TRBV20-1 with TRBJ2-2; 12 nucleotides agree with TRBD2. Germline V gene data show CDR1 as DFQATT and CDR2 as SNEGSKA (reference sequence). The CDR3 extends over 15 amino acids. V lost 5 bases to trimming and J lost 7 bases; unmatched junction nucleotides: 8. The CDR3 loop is CSAFPSGRAVGELFF. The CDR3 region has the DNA TGCAGTGCTTTTCCTAGCGGGAGGGCCGTCGGGGAGCTGTTTTTT.

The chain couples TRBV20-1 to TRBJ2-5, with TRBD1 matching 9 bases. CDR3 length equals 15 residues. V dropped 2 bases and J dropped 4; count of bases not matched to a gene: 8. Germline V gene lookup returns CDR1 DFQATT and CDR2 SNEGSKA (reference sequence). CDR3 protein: CSARYWDRVSETQYF. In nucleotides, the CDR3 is TGCAGTGCTAGATATTGGGACAGGGTCTCAGAGACCCAGTACTTC.

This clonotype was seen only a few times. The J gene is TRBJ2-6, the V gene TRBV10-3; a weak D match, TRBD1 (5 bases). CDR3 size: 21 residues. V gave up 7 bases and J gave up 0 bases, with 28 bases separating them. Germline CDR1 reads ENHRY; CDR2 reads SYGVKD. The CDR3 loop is CAITPGWVTGKPTSGANVLTF. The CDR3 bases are TGTGCCATCACCCCCGGGTGGGTAACAGGAAAACCTACCTCTGGGGCCAACGTCCTGACTTTC.

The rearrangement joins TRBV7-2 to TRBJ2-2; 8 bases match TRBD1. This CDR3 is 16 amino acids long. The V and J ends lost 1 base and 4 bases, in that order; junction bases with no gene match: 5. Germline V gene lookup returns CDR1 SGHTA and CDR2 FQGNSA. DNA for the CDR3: TGTGCCAGCAGCTTAGGTACAGGGGGAGCCACCGGGGAGCTGTTTTTT. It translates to CASSLGTGGATGELFF.

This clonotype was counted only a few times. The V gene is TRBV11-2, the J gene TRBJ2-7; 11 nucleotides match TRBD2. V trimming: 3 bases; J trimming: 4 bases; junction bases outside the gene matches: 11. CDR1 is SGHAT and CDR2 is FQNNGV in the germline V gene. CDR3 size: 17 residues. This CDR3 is CASSLTGTGTSGYEQYF. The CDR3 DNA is TGTGCCAGCAGCTTGACCGGGACCGGGACTAGCGGTTACGAGCAGTACTTC.

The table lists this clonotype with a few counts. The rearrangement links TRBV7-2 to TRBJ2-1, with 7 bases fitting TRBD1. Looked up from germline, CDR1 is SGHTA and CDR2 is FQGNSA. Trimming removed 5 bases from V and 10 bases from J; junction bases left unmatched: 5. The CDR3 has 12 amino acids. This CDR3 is CASSRRDSEQFF. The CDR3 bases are TGTGCCAGCAGCCGTAGGGACAGCGAGCAGTTCTTC. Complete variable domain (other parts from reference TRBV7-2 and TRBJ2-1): GAGVSQSPSNKVTEKGKDVELRCDPISGHTALYWYRQSLGQGLEFLIYFQGNSAPDKSGLPSDRFSAERTGGSVSTLTIQRTQQEDSAVYLCASSRRDSEQFFGPGTRLTVL.

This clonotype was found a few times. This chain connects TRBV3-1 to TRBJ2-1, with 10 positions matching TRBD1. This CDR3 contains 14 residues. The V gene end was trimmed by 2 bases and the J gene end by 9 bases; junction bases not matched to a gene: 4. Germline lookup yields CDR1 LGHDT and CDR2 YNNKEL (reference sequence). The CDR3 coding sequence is TGTGCCAGCAGCCAACGGACAGGGGGGGGTGAGCAGTTCTTC. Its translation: CASSQRTGGGEQFF.

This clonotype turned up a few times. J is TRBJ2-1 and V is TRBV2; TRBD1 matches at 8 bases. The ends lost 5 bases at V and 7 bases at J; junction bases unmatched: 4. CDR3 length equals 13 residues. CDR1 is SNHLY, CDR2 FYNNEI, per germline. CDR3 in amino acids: CASSKRQGNEQFF. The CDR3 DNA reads TGTGCCAGCAGTAAAAGACAGGGGAATGAGCAGTTCTTC.

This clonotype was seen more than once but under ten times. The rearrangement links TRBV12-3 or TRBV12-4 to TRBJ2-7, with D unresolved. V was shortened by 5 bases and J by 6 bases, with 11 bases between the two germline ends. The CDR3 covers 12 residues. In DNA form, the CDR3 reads TGTGCCAGCAGTCTCGCCTCTTCCGAGCAGTACTTC. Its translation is CASSLASSEQYF.

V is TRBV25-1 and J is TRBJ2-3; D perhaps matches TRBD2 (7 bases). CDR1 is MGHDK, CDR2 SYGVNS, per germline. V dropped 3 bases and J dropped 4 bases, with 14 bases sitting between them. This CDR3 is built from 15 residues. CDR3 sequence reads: CASSDRGGRADTQYF. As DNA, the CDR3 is TGTGCCAGCAGTGATAGGGGGGGGAGAGCAGATACGCAGTATTTT. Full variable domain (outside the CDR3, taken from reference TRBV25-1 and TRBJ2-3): EADIYQTPRYLVIGTGKKITLECSQTMGHDKMYWYQQDPGMELHLIHYSYGVNSTEKGDLSSESTVSRIRTEHFPLTLESARPSHTSQYLCASSDRGGRADTQYFGPGTRLTVL.

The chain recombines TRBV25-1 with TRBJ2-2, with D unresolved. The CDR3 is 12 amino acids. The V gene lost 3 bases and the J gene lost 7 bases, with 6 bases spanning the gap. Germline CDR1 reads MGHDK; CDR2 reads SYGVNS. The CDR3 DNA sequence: TGTGCCAGCAGTGAGGAAGTCGGGGAGCTGTTTTTT. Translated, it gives CASSEEVGELFF.

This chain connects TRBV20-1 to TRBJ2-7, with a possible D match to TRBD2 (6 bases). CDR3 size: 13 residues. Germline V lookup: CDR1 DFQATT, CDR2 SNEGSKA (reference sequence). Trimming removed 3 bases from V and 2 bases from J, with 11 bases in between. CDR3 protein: CSASGGKPYEQYF. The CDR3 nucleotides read TGCAGTGCTAGTGGCGGGAAGCCCTACGAGCAGTACTTC.

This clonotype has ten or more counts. The CDR3 DNA reads TGTGCCAGCAGTTCGAGCCACGCCAATGAGCAGTTCTTC. Amino acid sequence: CASSSSHANEQFF. The gene calls are TRBV7-2 and TRBJ2-1; D is uncertain. The CDR3 loop spans 13 amino acids. The germline gives CDR1 SGHTA, CDR2 FQGNSA. The ends were cut back, 6 bases at V and 6 bases at J, with 12 bases in the middle.

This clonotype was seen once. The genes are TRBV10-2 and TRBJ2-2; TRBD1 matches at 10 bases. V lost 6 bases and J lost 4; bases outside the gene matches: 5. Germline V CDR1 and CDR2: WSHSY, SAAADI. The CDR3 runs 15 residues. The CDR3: CASRVGQGPTGELFF. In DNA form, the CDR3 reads TGCGCCAGCAGGGTGGGACAGGGGCCCACCGGGGAGCTGTTTTTT.

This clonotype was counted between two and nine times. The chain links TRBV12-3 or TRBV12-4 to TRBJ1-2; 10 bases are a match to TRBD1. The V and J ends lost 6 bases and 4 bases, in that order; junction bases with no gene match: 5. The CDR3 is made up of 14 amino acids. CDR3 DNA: TGTGCCAGCAGACTGGGACAGGGGAGCTATGGCTACACCTTC. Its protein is CASRLGQGSYGYTF.

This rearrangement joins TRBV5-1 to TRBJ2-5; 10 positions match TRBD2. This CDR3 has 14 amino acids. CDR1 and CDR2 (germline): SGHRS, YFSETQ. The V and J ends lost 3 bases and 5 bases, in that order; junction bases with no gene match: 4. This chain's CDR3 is CASSSSGGYETQYF. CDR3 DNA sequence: TGCGCCAGCAGCTCTAGCGGGGGATATGAGACCCAGTACTTC.

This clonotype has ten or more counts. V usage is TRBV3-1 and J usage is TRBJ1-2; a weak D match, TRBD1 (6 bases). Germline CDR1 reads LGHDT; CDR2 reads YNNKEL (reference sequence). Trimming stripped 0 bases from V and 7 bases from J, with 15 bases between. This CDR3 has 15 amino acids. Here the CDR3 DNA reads TGTGCCAGCAGCCAAGATCAGGGGTCGGCTGCTGGCTACACCTTC. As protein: CASSQDQGSAAGYTF.

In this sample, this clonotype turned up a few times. CDR3 nucleotide sequence: TGCAGCGTTGAAGAAGAAAGGACAGGACGGGAGACCCAGTACTTC. This translates into CSVEEERTGRETQYF. V usage is TRBV29-1 and J usage is TRBJ2-5, with TRBD1 matching 7 bases. J gave up 5 bases and V 0 bases, and 9 bases lay outside the gene matches. The CDR3 has 15 residues. Looked up from germline, CDR1 is SQVTM and CDR2 is ANQGSEA.